This entry is about one T cell receptor (beta chain). Its antigen is currently unknown. Data came from immunoSEQ multiplex PCR; TCRdb stores just in-frame clones and leaves some out. Of approximately 93,000 clones listed, about 77% are singletons. The germline CDR1 and CDR2 sequences are MNHNS and SASEGT. V lost 7 bases and J lost 4, with 13 bases in between. This CDR3 spans 14 amino acids. This sample stems from a study of PD-1 blockade in classical Hodgkin lymphoma. Specified time point: cycle 4 day 1 (C4D1), after 6 weeks of nivolumab. Every one of the patients relapsed after autologous stem cell transplantation (brentuximab vedotin exposure was variable). Study-level points and caveats: Patients newly diagnosed and complete responders had comparable baseline diversity. Only CD4+ TCR diversity, not CD8+, had risen significantly by C4D1.

Sequencing was performed on peripheral blood mononuclear cells (PBMCs), taken before the fourth cycle of nivolumab. V usage is TRBV6-1 and J usage is TRBJ1-4; D perhaps matches TRBD1 (6 bases). The TCR sequence derives from a human donor with classical Hodgkin lymphoma. CDR3 sequence (DNA): TGTGCCAGCACCCAGGACAGAAATAATGAAAAACTGTTTTTT. This gives the protein CASTQDRNNEKLFF.